The 14 T cell receptor beta chains listed next were all sequenced from one sample in a study of Tregs in tolerant kidney transplant recipients. Measured with immunoSEQ multiplex PCR; TCRdb has only the in-frame clones, and not every one. The sample lists tens of thousands of clones, roughly 84% occurring once. Sequenced material: CD4+ T cells from blood. The receptor source for this set is a human donor in good health.

The V gene is TRBV19, the J gene TRBJ2-7; D ambiguous. CDR3 length equals 12 residues. V lost 3 bases and J lost 4, with 7 bases in between. Germline loops: CDR1 LNHDA, CDR2 SQIVND (reference sequence). The CDR3 nucleotides are TGTGCCAGTAGTATTGGTGGGTACGAGCAGTACTTC. Its protein is CASSIGGYEQYF.

The table lists this clone with a few counts. The chain has TRBV10-3 and TRBJ2-1; D is ambiguous. The CDR3 is 13 amino acids. Germline-derived CDR1 and CDR2 are ENHRY and SYGVKD. With 6 bases removed from V and 8 bases from J, the gap between germline ends came to 14 bases. CDR3 region: CAIRFRPDHEQFF. The CDR3 DNA sequence: TGTGCCATCAGGTTCAGACCGGATCATGAGCAGTTCTTC.

This clone came up a few times. The genes are TRBV10-3 and TRBJ1-2; D perhaps matches TRBD1 (6 bases). Deletions cut 4 bases from V and 5 bases from J, with 14 bases between. The CDR3 spans 14 residues. Germline V gene lookup returns CDR1 ENHRY and CDR2 SYGVKD. In nucleotides, the CDR3 is TGTGCCATCAGTGGTAGACAGGAGTTATATGGCTACACCTTC. This gives the protein CAISGRQELYGYTF.

The chain uses TRBV28 and TRBJ1-1; 7 bases map to TRBD1. V shed 5 bases and J 4 bases; nucleotides not matched to a gene: 10. The CDR3 is made up of 15 amino acids. The germline V gene encodes CDR1 MDHEN and CDR2 SYDVKM. This chain's CDR3 is CASSRPGGLGTEAFF. The CDR3, as DNA: TGTGCCAGCAGTCGCCCAGGGGGATTGGGCACTGAAGCTTTCTTT.

V gene TRBV12-5 combines with J gene TRBJ2-3; D uncertain. Germline V CDR1 and CDR2: LGHNT, FRNRAP. The V end was cut by 5 bases, the J end by 6 bases, with 9 bases between. This CDR3 has 12 amino acids. The CDR3 spells CASGHLGDTQYF. As DNA, the CDR3 is TGTGCTAGTGGTCATCTGGGGGATACGCAGTATTTT.

This chain joins TRBV14 and TRBJ1-5; D is undetermined. This CDR3 has 13 amino acids. Germline V lookup: CDR1 SGHDN, CDR2 FVKESK. Trimming took off 3 bases at V and 3 bases at J, with 6 bases between the two ends. Written as DNA, the CDR3 is TGTGCCAGCAGCCAGGGCCTCAATCAGCCCCAGCATTTT. It yields the protein CASSQGLNQPQHF.

The rearrangement uses TRBV7-8 and TRBJ2-7, with a tentative D call TRBD2 (5 bases). Germline assignment: CDR1 SGHVS and CDR2 FQNEAQ. The V end was cut by 1 base, the J end by 3 bases, with 7 bases between. The CDR3 is made up of 13 amino acids. CDR3 residues: CASSLGGRYEQYF. CDR3 coding DNA: TGTGCCAGCAGCTTAGGAGGGCGCTACGAGCAGTACTTC.

This clone is medium-sized within its sample. The V gene is TRBV2, the J gene TRBJ1-2; maybe TRBD1 (6 bases). Germline CDR1 reads SNHLY; CDR2 reads FYNNEI. CDR3 size: 15 residues. Trimming stripped 7 bases from V and 5 bases from J, with 20 bases between. This CDR3 reads CASIPDGVGGYGYTF. The DNA for the CDR3 is TGTGCCAGCATTCCGGACGGGGTAGGGGGTTATGGCTACACCTTC.

The chain recombines TRBV30 with TRBJ2-5, with no clear D. Per the germline V gene, CDR1 is GTSNPN and CDR2 is SVGIG (reference sequence). The CDR3 contains 13 residues. The ends were cut back, 7 bases at V and 5 bases at J, with 17 bases in the middle. The CDR3 sequence: CALSPPGRETQYF. Written as DNA, the CDR3 is TGTGCCTTATCCCCACCCGGGCGGGAGACCCAGTACTTC.

V is TRBV9 and J is TRBJ2-7; D is possibly TRBD2 (6 bases). The CDR3 covers 13 residues. The germline CDR1 and CDR2 sequences are SGDLS and YYNGEE. Trimming took off 4 bases at V and 2 bases at J, with 10 bases between the two ends. The CDR3 coding sequence is TGTGCCAGCAGCCGGGGGACCACCTACGAGCAGTACTTC. This codes for CASSRGTTYEQYF. Combining the CDR3 with reference TRBV9 and TRBJ2-7 gives the whole variable domain DSGVTQTPKHLITATGQRVTLRCSPRSGDLSVYWYQQSLDQGLQFLIQYYNGEERAKGNILERFSAQQFPDLHSELNLSSLELGDSALYFCASSRGTTYEQYFGPGTRLTVT.

The chain joins TRBV4-2 to TRBJ2-5; TRBD1 agrees at 12 bases. V was pared by 3 bases and J by 2 bases, with 1 base of the junction left unmatched. Germline values: CDR1 LGHNA, CDR2 YNFKEQ. The CDR3 sequence is 15 residues long. CDR3 sequence reads: CASSQGQGAQETQYF. As DNA, the CDR3 is TGTGCCAGCAGCCAGGGACAGGGGGCGCAAGAGACCCAGTACTTC.

This clone was counted only a few times. This chain joins TRBV10-3 and TRBJ2-5, with D perhaps matching TRBD1 (6 bases). CDR3 length: 11 residues. CDR1 and CDR2 (germline): ENHRY, SYGVKD. V dropped 8 bases and J dropped 10 bases, with 14 bases sitting between them. CDR3 coding DNA: TGTGCCATCGGAGAAAGGGGGATCCAGTACTTC. It yields the protein CAIGERGIQYF.

The rearrangement links TRBV4-1 to TRBJ2-7, with D possibly being TRBD1 or TRBD2 (6 bases each). Germline V gives CDR1 MGHRA, CDR2 YSYEKL. This CDR3 contains 17 residues. Trimming shortened V by 1 base and J by 0 bases, and 16 bases separated the two germline ends. The CDR3, as DNA: TGCGCCAGCAGCCAAGCGGGGGCGGGGCCCCCCTCCTACGAGCAGTACTTC. Protein sequence: CASSQAGAGPPSYEQYF.

This rearrangement joins TRBV6-5 to TRBJ2-3; 11 positions agree with TRBD2. Germline lookup yields CDR1 MNHEY and CDR2 SVGAGI. Germline trimming cut 5 bases from V and 4 bases from J; bases unmatched to any gene: 2. The CDR3 sequence is 14 residues long. The CDR3 loop reads CASSLLAGADTQYF. In DNA, the CDR3 is TGTGCCAGCAGTCTACTAGCGGGGGCAGATACGCAGTATTTT.